The 11 T cell receptor beta chains given below trace back to one sample, sequenced in a study of cytomegalovirus exposure and HLA in healthy donors. PCR primers comprised 60 Vbeta and 13 Jbeta primers. Produced via immunoSEQ multiplex PCR; TCRdb's table is partial and in-frame only. This sample contains around 100,000 clones. Sequenced material: PBMCs. The source of these receptors is a man in his forties or fifties in good health and CMV-seronegative.

The CDR3 loop reads CATLSRGSDTEAFF. CDR3 coding DNA: TGTGCCACACTCTCGCGGGGCAGCGACACTGAAGCTTTCTTT. The chain is built from TRBV19 and TRBJ1-1; weak D call: TRBD1 (5 bases). This CDR3 has 14 residues. Germline CDR1 and CDR2: LNHDA and SQIVND (reference sequence). V dropped 10 bases and J dropped 3 bases, with 18 bases sitting between them.

The rearrangement links TRBV4-1 to TRBJ2-7, with 9 bases aligning to TRBD1. This CDR3 has 15 residues. Germline CDR1 is MGHRA and CDR2 is YSYEKL. Trimming at V came to 5 bases and at J to 4 bases, leaving 9 bases not matched to a gene. The CDR3 DNA reads as TGCGCCAGCAGCGCTCGAGTCGGGACAGGGTACGAGCAGTACTTC. This translates into CASSARVGTGYEQYF.

CDR3 DNA: TGTGCCAGCTCACCAAGGGACAAGTCCTTCCCTGAAGCTTTCTTT. This codes for CASSPRDKSFPEAFF. The chain has TRBV18 and TRBJ1-1; D is perhaps TRBD1 (6 bases). CDR1 is KGHSH and CDR2 is LQKENI in the germline V gene. The CDR3 loop spans 15 amino acids. Trimming cost V 2 bases and J 6 bases, with 16 bases left between them.

This sequence joins TRBV7-9 and TRBJ2-1, with 8 positions matching TRBD2. This CDR3 has 15 amino acids. J was trimmed by 5 bases and V by 5 bases; bases with no gene match: 8. Germline V gene lookup returns CDR1 SEHNR and CDR2 FQNEAQ (reference sequence). CDR3 in DNA: TGTGCCAGCAGCACCACGGGCGGGGGGCACAATGAGCAGTTCTTC. It is translated as CASSTTGGGHNEQFF.

This chain links TRBV6-1 with TRBJ1-5; D possibly corresponds to TRBD1 (6 bases). The V gene lost 10 bases and the J gene lost 2 bases, with 15 bases spanning the gap. The germline CDR1 and CDR2 sequences are MNHNS and SASEGT. The CDR3 totals 14 residues. The CDR3 DNA follows: TGTGCCACCTCGACAGGCCAGGGCAATCAGCCCCAGCATTTT. This gives the protein CATSTGQGNQPQHF.

V and J are TRBV4-3 and TRBJ1-5; unclear D gene. This CDR3 has 15 residues. The ends were cut back, 1 base at V and 4 bases at J, with 11 bases in the middle. Germline CDR1 is LGHNA and CDR2 is YSLEER. The CDR3 reads CASSQVSSPNQPQHF. As DNA, the CDR3 is TGCGCCAGCAGCCAAGTTTCTTCTCCGAATCAGCCCCAGCATTTT.

The chain uses TRBV4-1 and TRBJ2-3; no definite D call. The CDR3 is 13 amino acids. Germline-derived CDR1 and CDR2 are MGHRA and YSYEKL. The V end was cut by 7 bases, the J end by 6 bases, with 14 bases between. Here the CDR3 reads CASTLAIGDTQYF. The CDR3 bases are TGCGCCAGCACCCTTGCCATTGGCGATACGCAGTATTTT.

The chain is built from TRBV7-2 and TRBJ2-1; no clear D. This CDR3 region has 16 residues. Trimming left V 2 bases short and J 4 bases short, with 15 bases between. The germline gives CDR1 SGHTA, CDR2 FQGNSA. CDR3 region: CASSLRSFPEYNEQFF. As DNA, the CDR3 is TGTGCCAGCAGCTTACGGAGTTTTCCAGAATACAATGAGCAGTTCTTC.

The genes are TRBV28 and TRBJ2-7; TRBD2 matches 11 bases. This CDR3 spans 17 amino acids. Germline CDR1 MDHEN, CDR2 SYDVKM. V lost 5 bases, J lost 2 bases, and 11 bases stayed unmatched. DNA of the CDR3: TGTGCCAGCAGTACTTGGGGAATAGCGGGAGGGGCCTACGAGCAGTACTTC. It is translated as CASSTWGIAGGAYEQYF.

V and J are TRBV28 and TRBJ2-7, with D possibly being TRBD2 (6 bases). Looked up from germline, CDR1 is MDHEN and CDR2 is SYDVKM. Trimming stripped 4 bases from V and 6 bases from J, with 19 bases between. CDR3 length: 15 residues. For the CDR3, the DNA is TGTGCCAGCAGTTCCCCCGGGGTCGGGGGAGGCGAGCAGTACTTC. This codes for CASSSPGVGGGEQYF.

The chain combines TRBV6-5 with TRBJ2-6, with no clear D. The CDR3 spans 14 residues. From germline, CDR1 is MNHEY and CDR2 SVGAGI. The ends were cut back, 1 base at V and 2 bases at J, with 3 bases in the middle. The CDR3 loop is CASSYWPGANVLTF. As DNA, the CDR3 is TGTGCCAGCAGTTACTGGCCTGGGGCCAACGTCCTGACTTTC.